This TCR beta chain was identified in a study of blood T cell repertoires in COVID-19. Study-level background: Acute and convalescent COVID-19 specimens originated in the United States, Italy and Spain. PBMCs, B-cell-depleted T cells, or T cells provided the cDNA or gDNA that made up the material.

Authors' analysis steps: The authors estimated nucleated cell counts from reference gene primer amplification. Generated by immunoSEQ multiplex PCR, the TCRdb table keeps only in-frame clones and is missing some. The V and J calls and clone size come from that table; D and trimming were worked out from the DNA. The sample records 26,000 or so clones, approximately 92% being singletons. This CDR3 region has 14 residues. V gave up 1 base and J gave up 0 bases, with 5 bases separating them. Germline V CDR1 and CDR2: SGHTA, FQGNSA. The chain recombines TRBV7-2 with TRBJ2-3; no clear D. The sequencing sample was made of peripheral blood. The sequence was collected from a human donor in a cohort sampled during active COVID-19. CDR3 loop: CASSLVGSTDTQYF. In DNA form, the CDR3 reads TGTGCCAGCAGCTTAGTGGGCAGCACAGATACGCAGTATTTT. The variable domain in full, with the rest retrieved from reference TRBV7-2 and TRBJ2-3, is GAGVSQSPSNKVTEKGKDVELRCDPISGHTALYWYRQSLGQGLEFLIYFQGNSAPDKSGLPSDRFSAERTGGSVSTLTIQRTQQEDSAVYLCASSLVGSTDTQYFGPGTRLTVL.